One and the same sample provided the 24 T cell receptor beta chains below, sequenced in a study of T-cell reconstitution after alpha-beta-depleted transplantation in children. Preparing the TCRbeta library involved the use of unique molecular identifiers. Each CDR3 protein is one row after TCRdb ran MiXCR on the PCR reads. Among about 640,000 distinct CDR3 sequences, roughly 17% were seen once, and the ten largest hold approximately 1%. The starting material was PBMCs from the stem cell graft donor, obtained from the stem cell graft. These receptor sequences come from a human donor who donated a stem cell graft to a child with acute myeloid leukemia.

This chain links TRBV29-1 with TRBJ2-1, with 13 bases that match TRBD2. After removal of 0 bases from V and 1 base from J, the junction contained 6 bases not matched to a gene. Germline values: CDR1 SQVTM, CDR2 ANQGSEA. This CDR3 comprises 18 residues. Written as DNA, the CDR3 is TGCAGCGTTGAAGATGCGACTAGCGGGGGGACTTCCTACAATGAGCAGTTCTTC. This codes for CSVEDATSGGTSYNEQFF.

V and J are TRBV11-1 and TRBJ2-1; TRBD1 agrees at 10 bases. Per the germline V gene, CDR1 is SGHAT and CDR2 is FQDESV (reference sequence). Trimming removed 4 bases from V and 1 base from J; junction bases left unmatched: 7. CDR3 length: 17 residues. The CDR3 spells CASSSWRDRGSYNEQFF. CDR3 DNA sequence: TGTGCCAGCAGCTCTTGGCGGGACAGGGGATCCTACAATGAGCAGTTCTTC.

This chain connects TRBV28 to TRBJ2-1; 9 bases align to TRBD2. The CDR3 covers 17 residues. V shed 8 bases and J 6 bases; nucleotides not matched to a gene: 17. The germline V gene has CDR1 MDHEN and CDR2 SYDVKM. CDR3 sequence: CASSTPSSSGVFNEQFF. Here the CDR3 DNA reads TGTGCCAGCTCAACCCCGTCTTCTAGCGGGGTCTTCAATGAGCAGTTCTTC.

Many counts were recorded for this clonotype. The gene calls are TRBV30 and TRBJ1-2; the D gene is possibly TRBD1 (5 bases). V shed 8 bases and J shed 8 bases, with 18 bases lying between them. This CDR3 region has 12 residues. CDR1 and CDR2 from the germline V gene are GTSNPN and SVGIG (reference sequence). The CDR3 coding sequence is TGTGCCGGGGGGAGGGGAGAGCAGGGCTACACCTTC. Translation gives CAGGRGEQGYTF.

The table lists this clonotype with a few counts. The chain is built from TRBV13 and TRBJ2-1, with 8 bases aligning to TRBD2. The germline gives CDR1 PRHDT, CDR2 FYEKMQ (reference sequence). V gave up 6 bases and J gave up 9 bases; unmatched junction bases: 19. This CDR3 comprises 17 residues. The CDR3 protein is CASSKMAGVAGFTEQFF. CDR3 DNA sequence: TGTGCCAGCAGTAAGATGGCCGGGGTAGCGGGGTTTACTGAGCAGTTCTTC. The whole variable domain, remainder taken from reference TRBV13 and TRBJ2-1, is AAGVIQSPRHLIKEKRETATLKCYPIPRHDTVYWYQQGPGQDPQFLISFYEKMQSDKGSIPDRFSAQQFSDYHSELNMSSLELGDSALYFCASSKMAGVAGFTEQFFGPGTRLTVL.

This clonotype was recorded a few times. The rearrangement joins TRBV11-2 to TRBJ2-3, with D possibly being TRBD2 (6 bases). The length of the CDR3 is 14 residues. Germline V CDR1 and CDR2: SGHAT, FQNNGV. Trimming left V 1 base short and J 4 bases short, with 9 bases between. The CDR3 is CASSLAWGADTQYF. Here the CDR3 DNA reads TGTGCCAGCAGCTTAGCCTGGGGGGCAGATACGCAGTATTTT.

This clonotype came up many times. This CDR3 reads CASSDRGSTEAFF. The CDR3 nucleotides read TGTGCCAGCAGTGACAGGGGTTCCACTGAAGCTTTCTTT. The chain uses TRBV27 and TRBJ1-1, with TRBD1 identical over 8 bases. J lost 4 bases, V lost 5 bases, and 3 bases had no gene match. This CDR3 has 13 amino acids. In germline, CDR1 is MNHEY, CDR2 SMNVEV (reference sequence).

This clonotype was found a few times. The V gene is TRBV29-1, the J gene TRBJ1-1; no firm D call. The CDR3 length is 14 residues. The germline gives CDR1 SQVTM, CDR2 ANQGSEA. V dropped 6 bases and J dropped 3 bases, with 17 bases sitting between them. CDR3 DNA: TGCAGCGTAAAACTTTCCTACGCCTACACTGAAGCTTTCTTT. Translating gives CSVKLSYAYTEAFF.

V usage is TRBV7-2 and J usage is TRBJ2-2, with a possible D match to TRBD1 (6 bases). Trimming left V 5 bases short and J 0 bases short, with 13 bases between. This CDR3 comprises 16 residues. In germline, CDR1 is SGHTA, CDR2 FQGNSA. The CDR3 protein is CASSNREPPNTGELFF. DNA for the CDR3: TGTGCCAGCAGCAACAGGGAGCCCCCGAACACCGGGGAGCTGTTTTTT.

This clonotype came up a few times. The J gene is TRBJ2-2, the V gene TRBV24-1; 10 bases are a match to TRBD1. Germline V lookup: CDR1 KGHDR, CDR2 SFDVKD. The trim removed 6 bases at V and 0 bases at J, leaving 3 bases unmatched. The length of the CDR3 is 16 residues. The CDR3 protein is CATSPDRGANTGELFF. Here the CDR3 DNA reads TGTGCCACCAGTCCGGACAGGGGGGCGAACACCGGGGAGCTGTTTTTT.

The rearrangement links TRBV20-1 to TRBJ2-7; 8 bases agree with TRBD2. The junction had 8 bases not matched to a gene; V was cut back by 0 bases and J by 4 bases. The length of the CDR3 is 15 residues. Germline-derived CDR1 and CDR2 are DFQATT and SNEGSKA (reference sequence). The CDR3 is CSAREFGGGPYEQYF. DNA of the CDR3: TGCAGTGCTAGAGAATTCGGGGGGGGGCCTTACGAGCAGTACTTC.

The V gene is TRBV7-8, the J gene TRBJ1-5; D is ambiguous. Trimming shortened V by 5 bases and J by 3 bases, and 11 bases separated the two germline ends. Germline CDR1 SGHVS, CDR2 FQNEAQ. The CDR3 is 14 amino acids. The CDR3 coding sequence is TGTGCCAGCAGCCTGCTAGCCACCAATCAGCCCCAGCATTTT. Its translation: CASSLLATNQPQHF.

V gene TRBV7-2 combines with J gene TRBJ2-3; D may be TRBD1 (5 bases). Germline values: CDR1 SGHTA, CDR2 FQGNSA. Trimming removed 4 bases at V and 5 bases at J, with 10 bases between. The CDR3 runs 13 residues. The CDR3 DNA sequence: TGTGCCAGCAGCTGGACACGATTAGATACGCAGTATTTT. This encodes CASSWTRLDTQYF.

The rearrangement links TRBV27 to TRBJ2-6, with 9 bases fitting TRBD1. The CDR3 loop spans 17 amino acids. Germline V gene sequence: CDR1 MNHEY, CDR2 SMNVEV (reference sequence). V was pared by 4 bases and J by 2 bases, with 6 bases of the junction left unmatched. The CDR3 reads CASSSGTGNPGANVLTF. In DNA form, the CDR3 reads TGTGCCAGCAGTTCCGGGACAGGGAACCCTGGGGCCAACGTCCTGACTTTC.

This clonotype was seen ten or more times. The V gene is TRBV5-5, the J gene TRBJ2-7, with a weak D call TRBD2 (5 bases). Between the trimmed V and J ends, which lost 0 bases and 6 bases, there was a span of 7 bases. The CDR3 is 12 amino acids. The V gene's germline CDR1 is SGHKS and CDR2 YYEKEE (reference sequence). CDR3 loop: CASSLDLAEQYF. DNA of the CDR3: TGTGCCAGCAGCTTGGATCTAGCCGAGCAGTACTTC.

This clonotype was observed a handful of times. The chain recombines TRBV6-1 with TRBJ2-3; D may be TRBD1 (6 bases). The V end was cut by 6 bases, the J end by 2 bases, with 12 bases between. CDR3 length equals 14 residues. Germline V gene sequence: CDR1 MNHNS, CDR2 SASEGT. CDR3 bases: TGTGCCAGCAGCCGGGACACCTACACAGATACGCAGTATTTT. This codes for CASSRDTYTDTQYF.

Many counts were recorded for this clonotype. The CDR3 reads CSVERTQETQYF. Written as DNA, the CDR3 is TGCAGCGTTGAAAGGACGCAAGAGACCCAGTACTTC. This chain uses TRBV29-1 with TRBJ2-5; no firm D call. The CDR3 runs to 12 residues. Germline loops: CDR1 SQVTM, CDR2 ANQGSEA. V was clipped by 2 bases and J by 2 bases, with 6 bases between them.

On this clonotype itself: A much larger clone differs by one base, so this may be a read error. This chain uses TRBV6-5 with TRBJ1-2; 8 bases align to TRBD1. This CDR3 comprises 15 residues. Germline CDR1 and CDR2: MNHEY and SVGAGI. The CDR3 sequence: CASSFSITGGDGHTF. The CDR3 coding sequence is TGTGCCAGCAGTTTCTCAATTACAGGGGGGGATGGCCACACCTTC.

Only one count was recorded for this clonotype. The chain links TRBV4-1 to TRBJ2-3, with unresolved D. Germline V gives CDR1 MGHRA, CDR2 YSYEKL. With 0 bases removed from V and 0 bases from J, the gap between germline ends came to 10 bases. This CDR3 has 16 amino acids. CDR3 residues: CASSQEGRRSTDTQYF. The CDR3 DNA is TGCGCCAGCAGCCAAGAGGGCCGACGAAGCACAGATACGCAGTATTTT.

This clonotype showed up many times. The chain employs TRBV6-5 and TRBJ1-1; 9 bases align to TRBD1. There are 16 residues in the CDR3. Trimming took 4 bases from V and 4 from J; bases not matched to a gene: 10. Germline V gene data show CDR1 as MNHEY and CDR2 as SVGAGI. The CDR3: CASSSLGQGQGTEAFF. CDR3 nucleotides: TGTGCCAGCAGTTCTCTGGGACAGGGCCAGGGCACTGAAGCTTTCTTT.

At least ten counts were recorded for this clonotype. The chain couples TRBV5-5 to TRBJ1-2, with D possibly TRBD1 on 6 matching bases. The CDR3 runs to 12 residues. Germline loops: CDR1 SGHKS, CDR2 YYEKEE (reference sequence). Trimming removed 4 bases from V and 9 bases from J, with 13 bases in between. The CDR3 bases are TGTGCCAGCAGCCCTGGACAGTCCAGCTACACCTTC. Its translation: CASSPGQSSYTF.

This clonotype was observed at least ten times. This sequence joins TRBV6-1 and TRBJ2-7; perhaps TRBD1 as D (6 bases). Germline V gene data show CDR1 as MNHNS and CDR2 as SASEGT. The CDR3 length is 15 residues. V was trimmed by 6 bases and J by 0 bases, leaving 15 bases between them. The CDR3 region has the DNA TGTGCCAGCAGCTTCGGGACACCCGGCTCCTACGAGCAGTACGTC. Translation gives CASSFGTPGSYEQYV.

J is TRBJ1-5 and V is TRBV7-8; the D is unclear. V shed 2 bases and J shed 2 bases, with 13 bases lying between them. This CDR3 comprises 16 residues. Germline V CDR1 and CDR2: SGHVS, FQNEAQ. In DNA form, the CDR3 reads TGTGCCAGCAGCTTATTACCGGGGTTGGGCAATCAGCCCCAGCATTTT. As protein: CASSLLPGLGNQPQHF.

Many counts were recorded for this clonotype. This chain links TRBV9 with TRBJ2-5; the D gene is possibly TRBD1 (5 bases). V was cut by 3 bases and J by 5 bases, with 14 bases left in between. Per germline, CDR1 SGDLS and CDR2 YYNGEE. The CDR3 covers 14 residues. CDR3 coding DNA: TGTGCCAGCAGCGCCTACAGGCTACTGGAGACCCAGTACTTC. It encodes CASSAYRLLETQYF.